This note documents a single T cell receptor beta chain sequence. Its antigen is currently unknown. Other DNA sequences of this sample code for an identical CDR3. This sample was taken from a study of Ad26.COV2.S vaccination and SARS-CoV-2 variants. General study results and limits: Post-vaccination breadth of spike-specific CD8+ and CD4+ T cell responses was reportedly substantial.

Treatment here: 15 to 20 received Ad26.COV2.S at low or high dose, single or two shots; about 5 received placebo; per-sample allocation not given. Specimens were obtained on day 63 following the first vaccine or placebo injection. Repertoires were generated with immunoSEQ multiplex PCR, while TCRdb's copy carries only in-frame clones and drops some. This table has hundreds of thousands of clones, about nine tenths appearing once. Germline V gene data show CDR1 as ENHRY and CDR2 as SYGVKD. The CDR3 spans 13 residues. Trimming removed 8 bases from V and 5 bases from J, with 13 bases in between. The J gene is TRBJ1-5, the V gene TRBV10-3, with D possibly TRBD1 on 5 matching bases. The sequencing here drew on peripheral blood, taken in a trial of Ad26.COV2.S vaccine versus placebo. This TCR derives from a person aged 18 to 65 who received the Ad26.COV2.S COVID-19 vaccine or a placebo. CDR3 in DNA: TGTGCCATCTCTGGGCAGGGAGATCAGCCCCAGCATTTT. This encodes CAISGQGDQPQHF.